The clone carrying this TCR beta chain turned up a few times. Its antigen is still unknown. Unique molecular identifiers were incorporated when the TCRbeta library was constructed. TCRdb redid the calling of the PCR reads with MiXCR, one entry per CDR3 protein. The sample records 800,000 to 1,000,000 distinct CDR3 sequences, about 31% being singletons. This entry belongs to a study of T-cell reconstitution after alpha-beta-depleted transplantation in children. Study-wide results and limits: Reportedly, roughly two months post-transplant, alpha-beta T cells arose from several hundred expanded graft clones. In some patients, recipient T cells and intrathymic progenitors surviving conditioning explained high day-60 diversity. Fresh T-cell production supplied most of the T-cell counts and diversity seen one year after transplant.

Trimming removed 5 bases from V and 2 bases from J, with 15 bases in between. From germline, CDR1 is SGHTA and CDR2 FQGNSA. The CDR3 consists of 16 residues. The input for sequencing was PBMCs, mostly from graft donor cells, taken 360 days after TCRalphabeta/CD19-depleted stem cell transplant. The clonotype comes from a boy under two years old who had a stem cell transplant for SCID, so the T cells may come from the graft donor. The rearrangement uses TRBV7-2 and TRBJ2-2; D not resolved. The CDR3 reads CASSMIRVKNTGELFF. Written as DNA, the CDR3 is TGTGCCAGCAGCATGATCCGGGTCAAAAACACCGGGGAGCTGTTTTTT.